This entry lists 26 T cell receptor beta chains sequenced from one sample in a study of T cell responses to AZD1222 COVID-19 vaccine. Produced via immunoSEQ multiplex PCR; TCRdb's table is partial and in-frame only. In the table there are over 110,000 clones, about nine tenths of which are singletons. The sample here was peripheral blood, taken on day 0 of AZD1222 vaccination. These receptors all come from an adult in good health.

The chain is built from TRBV5-1 and TRBJ1-2, with TRBD1 matching over 10 bases. Germline assignment: CDR1 SGHRS and CDR2 YFSETQ. CDR3 length equals 14 residues. V shed 4 bases and J 2 bases; nucleotides not matched to a gene: 2. The CDR3 sequence: CASSMGQGNYGYTF. CDR3 sequence (DNA): TGCGCCAGCAGCATGGGACAGGGGAACTATGGCTACACCTTC.

This chain connects TRBV5-6 to TRBJ2-2, with 9 bases identical to TRBD1. The germline V gene has CDR1 SGHDT and CDR2 YYEEEE. J lost 5 bases, V lost 5 bases, and 10 bases had no gene match. The CDR3 consists of 16 residues. The CDR3 spells CASSSTGTGRTGELFF. For the CDR3, the DNA is TGTGCCAGCAGTTCTACCGGGACAGGGAGGACCGGGGAGCTGTTTTTT.

This clone occurred many times. The V call is TRBV7-9, the J call TRBJ2-7; D might be TRBD1 (6 bases). V lost 2 bases, J lost 2 bases, and 13 bases lay in between. The CDR3 covers 15 residues. CDR1 is SEHNR and CDR2 is FQNEAQ in the germline V gene (reference sequence). The CDR3 DNA is TGTGCCAGCAGCTTAATCGGACAGAAAACCTACGAGCAGTACTTC. This gives the protein CASSLIGQKTYEQYF.

This CDR3 reads CASSPSLTQYF. CDR3 sequence (DNA): TGTGCCAGCAGCCCCTCGTTGACGCAGTATTTT. V gene TRBV7-9 combines with J gene TRBJ2-3; D ambiguous. Trimming removed 5 bases at V and 9 bases at J, with 9 bases between. The CDR3 is 11 amino acids. CDR1 and CDR2 from the germline V gene are SEHNR and FQNEAQ (reference sequence).

This chain joins TRBV6-4 and TRBJ2-5; 11 bases are shared with TRBD2. This CDR3 contains 16 residues. V shed 2 bases and J 2 bases; nucleotides not matched to a gene: 4. Germline values: CDR1 MRHNA, CDR2 SNTAGT. CDR3 region: CASSDGVAGGQETQYF. The DNA of the CDR3 is TGTGCCAGCAGTGACGGAGTAGCGGGAGGGCAAGAGACCCAGTACTTC.

V and J are TRBV5-5 and TRBJ2-2; 7 nucleotides agree with TRBD1. V was clipped by 4 bases and J by 1 base; unmatched bases: 7. The CDR3 loop spans 16 amino acids. Germline CDR1 reads SGHKS; CDR2 reads YYEKEE (reference sequence). The CDR3 region has the DNA TGTGCCAGCAGCCCGTGGACAGGTGGGAACACCGGGGAGCTGTTTTTT. Its translation is CASSPWTGGNTGELFF.

The chain has TRBV28 and TRBJ1-5; 9 bases are shared with TRBD1. CDR3 size: 18 residues. Looked up from germline, CDR1 is MDHEN and CDR2 is SYDVKM. J lost 1 base, V lost 8 bases, and 15 bases had no gene match. The CDR3 reads CASLPGTGNLESNQPQHF. The CDR3 region has the DNA TGTGCCAGCTTACCCGGGACAGGGAATTTGGAAAGCAATCAGCCCCAGCATTTT.

The chain is built from TRBV5-1 and TRBJ2-7, with 12 nucleotides matching TRBD2. Germline trimming cut 4 bases from V and 3 bases from J; bases unmatched to any gene: 8. The CDR3 contains 16 residues. CDR1 and CDR2 (germline): SGHRS, YFSETQ. The CDR3 reads CASSIQPGLAGYEQYF. The CDR3 DNA is TGCGCCAGCAGCATACAGCCGGGACTAGCGGGCTACGAGCAGTACTTC.

The chain joins TRBV7-6 to TRBJ2-1; 7 nucleotides align to TRBD2. The V gene end was trimmed by 1 base and the J gene end by 6 bases; junction bases not matched to a gene: 3. CDR3 length: 14 residues. CDR1 is SGHVS, CDR2 FNYEAQ, per germline. CDR3 region: CASSLVGLVNEQFF. Written as DNA, the CDR3 is TGTGCCAGCAGCTTAGTCGGACTAGTCAATGAGCAGTTCTTC.

The chain joins TRBV30 to TRBJ2-7; TRBD2 aligns across 8 bases. Germline CDR1 GTSNPN, CDR2 SVGIG (reference sequence). This CDR3 contains 13 residues. V lost 3 bases, J lost 6 bases, and 7 bases stayed unmatched. DNA of the CDR3: TGTGCCTGGAGGACCCCGGGGGGGGCCGAGCAGTACTTC. This sequence encodes CAWRTPGGAEQYF.

This clone has just a few counts. The chain links TRBV11-2 to TRBJ1-6; TRBD1 aligns across 7 bases. Looked up from germline, CDR1 is SGHAT and CDR2 is FQNNGV. The CDR3 totals 16 residues. After removal of 5 bases from V and 6 bases from J, the junction contained 10 bases not matched to a gene. CDR3 residues: CASSEGTASFNSPLHF. In nucleotides, the CDR3 is TGTGCCAGCAGCGAGGGGACAGCGAGCTTTAATTCACCCCTCCACTTT.

This sequence joins TRBV7-2 and TRBJ2-3; D is uncertain. CDR1 is SGHTA, CDR2 FQGNSA, per germline. Trimming shortened V by 1 base and J by 0 bases, and 8 bases separated the two germline ends. The CDR3 is 15 residues long. CDR3 DNA: TGTGCCAGCAGCTTAGTTCACGGGAGCACAGATACGCAGTATTTT. Residues: CASSLVHGSTDTQYF.

The rearrangement links TRBV24-1 to TRBJ2-7, with 7 bases matching TRBD2. The CDR3 is 15 residues long. V was clipped by 8 bases and J by 3 bases; unmatched bases: 12. From germline, CDR1 is KGHDR and CDR2 SFDVKD. The DNA of the CDR3 is TGTGCCACCACTCTAAGGACTAGGGGAGACTACGAGCAGTACTTC. This sequence encodes CATTLRTRGDYEQYF.

The J gene is TRBJ1-3, the V gene TRBV4-1; D call uncertain. V was shortened by 3 bases and J by 4 bases, with 22 bases between the two germline ends. The CDR3 sequence is 18 residues long. In germline, CDR1 is MGHRA, CDR2 YSYEKL. The CDR3 DNA reads TGCGCCAGCAGCCAGCCTACATGGGGTAGGGTAGGAGGAAACACCATATATTTT. Its protein is CASSQPTWGRVGGNTIYF.

The genes are TRBV5-1 and TRBJ1-2; TRBD1 might be the D (6 bases). The V and J ends lost 4 bases and 4 bases respectively, with 20 bases between them. The CDR3 covers 16 residues. Germline V lookup: CDR1 SGHRS, CDR2 YFSETQ. CDR3 sequence: CASSQVPDRPFYGYTF. In DNA, the CDR3 is TGCGCCAGCAGCCAAGTCCCCGACAGGCCTTTCTATGGCTACACCTTC.

The V call is TRBV5-1, the J call TRBJ1-4; D uncertain. V gave up 2 bases and J gave up 3 bases, with 8 bases separating them. Germline-derived CDR1 and CDR2 are SGHRS and YFSETQ. The length of the CDR3 is 14 residues. CDR3 sequence (DNA): TGCGCCAGCAGCTTAGGCAGGCCTAATGAAAAACTGTTTTTT. Amino acid sequence: CASSLGRPNEKLFF.

The chain has TRBV6-5 and TRBJ1-5, with D maybe TRBD1 (6 bases). The CDR3 covers 15 residues. CDR1 and CDR2 (germline): MNHEY, SVGAGI. The V gene lost 6 bases and the J gene lost 0 bases, with 12 bases spanning the gap. For the CDR3, the DNA is TGTGCCAGCAGAAGGACAGTTTATAGCAATCAGCCCCAGCATTTT. Protein product: CASRRTVYSNQPQHF.

The chain combines TRBV11-2 with TRBJ1-2; D unresolved. The germline V gene has CDR1 SGHAT and CDR2 FQNNGV. CDR3 size: 13 residues. V was cut by 5 bases and J by 8 bases, with 15 bases left in between. CDR3 DNA: TGTGCCAGCAGCAAAGACACCTGGGCAGGCTACACCTTC. Protein sequence: CASSKDTWAGYTF.

The V and J genes are TRBV5-1 and TRBJ2-5; 7 bases are shared with TRBD2. The CDR3 is made up of 13 amino acids. V was pared by 4 bases and J by 1 base, with 1 base of the junction left unmatched. Germline V gives CDR1 SGHRS, CDR2 YFSETQ. CDR3 residues: CASSRGVQETQYF. The CDR3 DNA reads as TGCGCCAGCAGCCGGGGGGTCCAAGAGACCCAGTACTTC.

The chain couples TRBV29-1 to TRBJ2-4; 9 bases are a match to TRBD2. This CDR3 contains 14 residues. With V trimmed by 6 bases and J by 9 bases, 12 bases remained unmatched. CDR1 and CDR2 from the germline V gene are SQVTM and ANQGSEA. The CDR3 loop reads CSVSLAGPASIQYF. The CDR3 DNA is TGCAGCGTGAGTCTAGCGGGACCCGCGAGCATTCAGTACTTC. The full variable domain, in which reference TRBV29-1 and TRBJ2-4 provide the parts outside the CDR3, is SAVISQKPSRDICQRGTSLTIQCQVDSQVTMMFWYRQQPGQSLTLIATANQGSEATYESGFVIDKFPISRPNLTFSTLTVSNMSPEDSSIYLCSVSLAGPASIQYFGAGTRLSVL.

The chain combines TRBV5-4 with TRBJ1-3, with no clear D. Germline V CDR1 and CDR2: SGHNT, YYREEE (reference sequence). V gave up 2 bases and J gave up 0 bases, with 3 bases separating them. The CDR3 has 13 amino acids. The CDR3 is CASSLGSGNTIYF. The CDR3 coding sequence is TGTGCCAGCAGCTTAGGCTCTGGAAACACCATATATTTT.

This clone was picked up a small number of times. This rearrangement joins TRBV19 to TRBJ1-1, with 7 nucleotides matching TRBD1. The junction had 7 bases not matched to a gene; V was cut back by 8 bases and J by 4 bases. The CDR3 spans 13 residues. The V gene's germline CDR1 is LNHDA and CDR2 SQIVND (reference sequence). The CDR3 loop is CASVDRMGTEAFF. The CDR3 DNA sequence: TGTGCCAGTGTGGACAGGATGGGCACTGAAGCTTTCTTT.

V is TRBV7-3 and J is TRBJ2-2; 10 nucleotides line up with TRBD2. V dropped 1 base and J dropped 6; count of bases not matched to a gene: 2. The CDR3 has 15 residues. The germline V gene has CDR1 SGHTA and CDR2 FQGTGA. CDR3 in amino acids: CASSLILAGAGELFF. The CDR3, as DNA: TGTGCCAGCAGCTTAATCCTAGCGGGAGCCGGGGAGCTGTTTTTT.

This clone was seen just once. The rearrangement joins TRBV19 to TRBJ1-2; maybe TRBD1 (5 bases). Germline V gene data show CDR1 as LNHDA and CDR2 as SQIVND (reference sequence). Between the trimmed V and J ends, which lost 6 bases and 10 bases, there was a span of 21 bases. The CDR3 runs 14 residues. CDR3 in amino acids: CASRAREPTFDYTF. DNA for the CDR3: TGTGCCAGTAGGGCCAGGGAACCGACCTTTGACTACACCTTC.

This rearrangement joins TRBV11-2 to TRBJ2-3, with no clear D. Germline lookup yields CDR1 SGHAT and CDR2 FQNNGV. This CDR3 spans 18 amino acids. Trimming took off 5 bases at V and 2 bases at J, with 23 bases between the two ends. The DNA for the CDR3 is TGTGCCAGCAGCCTACCCCCCGGGCAGGCCAGGACCACAGATACGCAGTATTTT. Translation: CASSLPPGQARTTDTQYF.

This chain joins TRBV5-1 and TRBJ1-2; perhaps TRBD1 as D (5 bases). V lost 1 base, J lost 5 bases, and 21 bases lay in between. The germline V gene has CDR1 SGHRS and CDR2 YFSETQ. This CDR3 is built from 17 residues. CDR3 sequence: CASSLPGAGRVRYGYTF. The CDR3 DNA follows: TGCGCCAGCAGCTTGCCGGGTGCAGGCAGGGTTAGGTATGGCTACACCTTC.